The sequence of this TCR beta chain was determined in a study of T cell responses to AZD1222 COVID-19 vaccine. For this clone: The antigen is not known.

Per the germline V gene, CDR1 is GTSNPN and CDR2 is SVGIG (reference sequence). The CDR3 covers 17 residues. Trimming at V came to 3 bases and at J to 2 bases, leaving 12 bases not matched to a gene. Study-wide results and limits: Donor demographics were predominantly white British with a female majority; clonal diversity may be underestimated. Repertoires were collected only later (after the peak T cell response had occurred).

Repertoires were generated with immunoSEQ multiplex PCR, while TCRdb's copy carries only in-frame clones and drops some. The data show around 120,000 clones, 85% to 90% seen once. The rearrangement joins TRBV30 to TRBJ2-2; TRBD1 agrees at 7 bases. This clonotype was obtained from an adult who received the AZD1222 COVID-19 vaccine. Sequenced material: peripheral blood, taken 28 days after the second AZD1222 dose. This CDR3 reads CAWRVIVTGINTGELFF. The CDR3 nucleotides are TGTGCCTGGAGGGTTATAGTGACAGGGATCAACACCGGGGAGCTGTTTTTT.